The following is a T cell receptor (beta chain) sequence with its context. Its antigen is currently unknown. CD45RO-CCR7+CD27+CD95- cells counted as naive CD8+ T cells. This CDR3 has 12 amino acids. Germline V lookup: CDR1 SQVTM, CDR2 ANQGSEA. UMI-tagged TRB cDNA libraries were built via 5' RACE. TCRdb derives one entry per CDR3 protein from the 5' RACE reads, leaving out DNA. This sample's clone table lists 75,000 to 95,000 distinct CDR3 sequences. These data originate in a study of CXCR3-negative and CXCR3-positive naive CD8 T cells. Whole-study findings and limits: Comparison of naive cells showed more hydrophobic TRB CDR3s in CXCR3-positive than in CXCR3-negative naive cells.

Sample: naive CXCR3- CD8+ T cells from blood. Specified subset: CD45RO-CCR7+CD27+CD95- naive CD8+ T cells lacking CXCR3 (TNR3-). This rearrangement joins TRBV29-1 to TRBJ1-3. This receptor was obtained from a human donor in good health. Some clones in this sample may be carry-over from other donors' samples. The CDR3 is CSVVGSGNTIYF.